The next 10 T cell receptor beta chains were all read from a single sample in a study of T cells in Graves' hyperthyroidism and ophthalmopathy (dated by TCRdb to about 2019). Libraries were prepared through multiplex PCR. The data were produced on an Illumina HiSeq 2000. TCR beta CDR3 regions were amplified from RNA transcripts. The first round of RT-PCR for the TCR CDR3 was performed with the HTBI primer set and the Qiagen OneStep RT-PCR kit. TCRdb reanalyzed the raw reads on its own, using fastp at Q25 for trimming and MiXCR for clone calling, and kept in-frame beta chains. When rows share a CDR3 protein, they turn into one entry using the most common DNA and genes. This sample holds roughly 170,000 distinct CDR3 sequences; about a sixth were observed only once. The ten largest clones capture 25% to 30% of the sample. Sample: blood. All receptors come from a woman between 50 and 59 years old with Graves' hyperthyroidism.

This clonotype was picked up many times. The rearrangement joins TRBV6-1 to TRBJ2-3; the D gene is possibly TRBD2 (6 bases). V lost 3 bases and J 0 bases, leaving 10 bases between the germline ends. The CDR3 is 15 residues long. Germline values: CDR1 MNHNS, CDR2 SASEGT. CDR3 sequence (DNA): TGTGCCAGCAGTGAGTGGAGGGTTAGCACAGATACGCAGTATTTT. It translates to CASSEWRVSTDTQYF.

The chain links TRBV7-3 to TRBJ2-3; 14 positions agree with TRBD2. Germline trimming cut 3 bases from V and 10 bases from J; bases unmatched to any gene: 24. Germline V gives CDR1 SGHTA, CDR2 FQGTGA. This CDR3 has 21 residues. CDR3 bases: TGTGCCAGCAGCTTCAACTTGCGACTAGCGGGAGGGCCGGAGCCTAGTTGGGCGCAGTATTTT. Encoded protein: CASSFNLRLAGGPEPSWAQYF.

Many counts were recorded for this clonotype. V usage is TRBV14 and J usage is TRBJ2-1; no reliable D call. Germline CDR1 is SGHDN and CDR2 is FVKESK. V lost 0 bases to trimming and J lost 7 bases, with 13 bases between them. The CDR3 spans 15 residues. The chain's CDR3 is CASSQDASGQNEQFF. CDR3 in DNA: TGTGCCAGCAGCCAAGATGCGTCGGGTCAGAATGAGCAGTTCTTC.

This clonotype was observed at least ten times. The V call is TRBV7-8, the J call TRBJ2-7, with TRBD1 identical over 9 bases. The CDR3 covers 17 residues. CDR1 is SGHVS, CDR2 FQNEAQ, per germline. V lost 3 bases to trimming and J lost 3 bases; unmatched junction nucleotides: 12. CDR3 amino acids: CASSFNRGPKSNYEQYF. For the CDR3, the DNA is TGTGCCAGCAGCTTTAACAGGGGGCCCAAGTCAAACTACGAGCAGTACTTC.

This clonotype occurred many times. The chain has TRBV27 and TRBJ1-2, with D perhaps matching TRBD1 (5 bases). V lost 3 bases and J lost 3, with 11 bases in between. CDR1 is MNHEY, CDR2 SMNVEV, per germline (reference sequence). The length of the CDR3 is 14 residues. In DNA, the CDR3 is TGTGCCAGCAGTTTTCAGGGTGGCGACTATGGCTACACCTTC. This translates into CASSFQGGDYGYTF.

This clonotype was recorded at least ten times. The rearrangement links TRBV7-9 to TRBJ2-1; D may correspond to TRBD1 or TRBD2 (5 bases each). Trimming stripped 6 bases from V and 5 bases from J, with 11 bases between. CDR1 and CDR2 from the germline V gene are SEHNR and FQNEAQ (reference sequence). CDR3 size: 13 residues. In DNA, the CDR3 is TGTGCCAGCAGTAGAGGGGTAAACAATGAGCAGTTCTTC. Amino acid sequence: CASSRGVNNEQFF.

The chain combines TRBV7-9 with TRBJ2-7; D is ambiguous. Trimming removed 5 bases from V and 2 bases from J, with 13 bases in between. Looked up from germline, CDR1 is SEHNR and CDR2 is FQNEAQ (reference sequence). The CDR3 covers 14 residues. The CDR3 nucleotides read TGTGCCAGCAGCCCTGGGCTGCTAGCCTACGAGCAGTACTTC. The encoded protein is CASSPGLLAYEQYF.

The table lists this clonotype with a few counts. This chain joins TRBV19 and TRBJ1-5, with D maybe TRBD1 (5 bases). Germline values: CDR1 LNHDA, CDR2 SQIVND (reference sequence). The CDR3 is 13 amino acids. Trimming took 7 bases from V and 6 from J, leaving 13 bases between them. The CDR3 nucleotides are TGTGCCAGTAATCAAGGGGTGGCTCAGCCCCAGCATTTT. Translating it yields CASNQGVAQPQHF.

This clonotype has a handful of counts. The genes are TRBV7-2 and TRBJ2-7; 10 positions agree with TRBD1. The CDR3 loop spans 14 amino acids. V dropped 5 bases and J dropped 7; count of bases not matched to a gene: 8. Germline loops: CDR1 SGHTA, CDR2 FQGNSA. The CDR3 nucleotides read TGTGCCAGCAGCAGTGACAGGGGGCTTCGGGAGCAGTACTTC. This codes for CASSSDRGLREQYF. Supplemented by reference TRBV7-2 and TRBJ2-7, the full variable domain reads GAGVSQSPSNKVTEKGKDVELRCDPISGHTALYWYRQSLGQGLEFLIYFQGNSAPDKSGLPSDRFSAERTGGSVSTLTIQRTQQEDSAVYLCASSSDRGLREQYFGPGTRLTVT.

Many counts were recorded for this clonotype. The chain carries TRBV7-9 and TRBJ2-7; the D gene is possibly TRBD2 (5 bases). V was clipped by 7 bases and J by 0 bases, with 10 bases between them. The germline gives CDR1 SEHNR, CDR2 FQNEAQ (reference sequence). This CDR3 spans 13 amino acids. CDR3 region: CASTSGNSYEQYF. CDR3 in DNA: TGTGCCAGCACCTCCGGGAACTCCTACGAGCAGTACTTC.